The rows below give T cell receptor beta chains drawn from one sample of a study of cytomegalovirus exposure and HLA in healthy donors. Repertoires were generated with immunoSEQ multiplex PCR, while TCRdb's copy carries only in-frame clones and drops some. Of about 150,000 clones in the sample, roughly 92% were seen once. Sequenced input: PBMCs. The receptors were sampled from a man aged 18 to 29 in good health and CMV-seronegative. Each CDR3 is given with its conserved first and last residue. A D gene is named only where the DNA matches it firmly. The size entry is marked missing in some rows and otherwise reads once, few, many or a size class.

clone size	D gene	V gene	CDR3 length	J gene	CDR3 protein	CDR3 DNA
-	-	TRBV28	14	TRBJ1-2	CASSLPARNYGYTF	TGTGCCAGCAGTTTACCGGCCAGGAACTATGGCTACACCTTC
-	-	TRBV7-3	19	TRBJ2-7	CASSLTRMRGNGRAYEQYF	TGTGCCAGCAGCTTAACGAGGATGAGGGGGAACGGACGGGCCTACGAGCAGTACTTC
-	TRBD2	TRBV7-2	14	TRBJ2-7	CASSLVGGSSEQYF	TGTGCCAGCAGCTTAGTCGGGGGGAGTAGTGAGCAGTACTTC
-	-	TRBV2	15	TRBJ1-5	CASSVGRASNQPQHF	TGTGCCAGCAGTGTCGGCAGGGCTAGCAATCAGCCCCAGCATTTT
-	-	TRBV29-1	12	TRBJ1-1	CSGQGMNTEAFF	TGCAGCGGGCAGGGAATGAACACTGAAGCTTTCTTT
once	TRBD1	TRBV6-5	15	TRBJ2-1	CASSHHRGRDNEQFF	TGTGCCAGCAGCCACCACAGGGGGCGGGACAATGAGCAGTTCTTC
-	-	TRBV6-1	15	TRBJ1-5	CASSENRDSNQPQHF	TGTGCCAGCAGTGAAAACAGGGATAGCAATCAGCCCCAGCATTTT
-	TRBD1	TRBV6-5	14	TRBJ1-5	CASSRQGANQPQHF	TGTGCCAGCAGTCGACAGGGGGCCAATCAGCCCCAGCATTTT
-	TRBD1	TRBV6-6	15	TRBJ1-1	CASHPSGTGGDEAFF	TGTGCCAGCCACCCTTCCGGGACAGGGGGCGACGAAGCTTTCTTT
-	TRBD1	TRBV10-1	16	TRBJ2-1	CASSESPGQGRNEQFF	TGCGCCAGCAGTGAGTCTCCGGGACAGGGGAGAAATGAGCAGTTCTTC
-	-	TRBV11-3	15	TRBJ2-1	CASSLGSSRVNEQFF	TGTGCCAGCAGCTTGGGCAGCTCGCGGGTCAATGAGCAGTTCTTC
-	-	TRBV5-1	15	TRBJ1-4	CASSPRGSSNEKLFF	TGCGCCAGCAGCCCCCGGGGGTCCTCTAATGAAAAACTGTTTTTT
-	TRBD1	TRBV6-5	15	TRBJ1-5	CASSYSTTGNQPQHF	TGTGCCAGCAGTTACTCGACGACAGGGAACCAGCCCCAGCATTTT
few	-	TRBV5-1	11	TRBJ2-7	CASSLDYEQYF	TGCGCCAGCAGCCTAGACTACGAGCAGTACTTC
-	-	TRBV14	15	TRBJ2-1	CASSQGWGGRNEQFF	TGTGCCAGCAGCCAAGGTTGGGGGGGCCGCAATGAGCAGTTCTTC
-	TRBD2	TRBV11-3	15	TRBJ2-3	CASSFSGSSVDTQYF	TGTGCCAGCAGCTTTAGCGGGAGTTCAGTAGATACGCAGTATTTT
-	TRBD1	TRBV5-1	16	TRBJ2-1	CASSLLTGGIYNEQFF	TGCGCCAGCAGCTTACTGACAGGGGGCATCTACAATGAGCAGTTCTTC
-	TRBD1	TRBV4-1	15	TRBJ2-3	CASSPDRVLTDTQYF	TGCGCCAGCAGCCCGGACAGGGTGTTGACAGATACGCAGTATTTT
few	TRBD1	TRBV2	20	TRBJ2-6	CASSETWGQGPFSGANVLTF	TGTGCCAGCAGTGAAACGTGGGGACAGGGTCCCTTCTCTGGGGCCAACGTCCTGACTTTC
-	TRBD2	TRBV7-9	18	TRBJ2-1	CASSLDFGLAGVKNEQFF	TGTGCCAGCAGCTTAGACTTCGGACTAGCGGGAGTTAAGAATGAGCAGTTCTTC
-	TRBD1	TRBV6-1	14	TRBJ2-7	CASSAGTGIYEQYF	TGTGCCAGCAGCGCCGGGACAGGAATCTACGAGCAGTACTTC
-	-	TRBV6-5	13	TRBJ1-5	CASSSFSNQPQHF	TGTGCCAGCAGTTCTTTTAGCAATCAGCCCCAGCATTTT
-	TRBD1	TRBV10-3	19	TRBJ1-5	CAISESGGQGLISNQPQHF	TGTGCCATCAGTGAGTCAGGGGGACAGGGGTTAATTAGCAATCAGCCCCAGCATTTT
-	TRBD1	TRBV4-1	15	TRBJ1-5	CASSQVQGSSLPQHF	TGCGCCAGCAGCCAAGTACAGGGGAGTAGCTTGCCCCAGCATTTT
-	TRBD1	TRBV6-1	15	TRBJ1-2	CASRDRDRDRSGYTF	TGTGCCAGCAGGGACCGGGACAGGGATAGAAGCGGCTACACCTTC
-	-	TRBV18	13	TRBJ2-5	CASSPPAAETQYF	TGTGCCAGCTCACCACCCGCCGCGGAGACCCAGTACTTC
-	-	TRBV11-2	15	TRBJ2-4	CASSLGGLAKNIQYF	TGTGCCAGCAGCCTCGGGGGACTAGCCAAAAACATTCAGTACTTC
-	TRBD1	TRBV4-1	12	TRBJ1-2	CASSPGGGGYTF	TGCGCCAGCAGCCCAGGGGGCGGTGGCTACACCTTC
-	TRBD1	TRBV5-1	14	TRBJ2-5	CASSLGTAQETQYF	TGCGCCAGCAGCTTAGGGACAGCTCAAGAGACCCAGTACTTC
-	-	TRBV10-3	14	TRBJ1-2	CAITPDSNSYGYTF	TGTGCCATCACTCCGGACAGCAATTCCTATGGCTACACCTTC
-	-	TRBV7-9	13	TRBJ1-6	CASSQTYNSPLHF	TGTGCCAGCAGTCAGACCTATAATTCACCCCTCCACTTT
-	-	TRBV21-1	14	TRBJ1-2	CASSNDSSYYGYTF	TGTGCCAGCAGCAACGACAGTTCGTACTATGGCTACACCTTC
-	TRBD2	TRBV19	17	TRBJ2-2	CASSPWTSGRAAGELFF	TGTGCCAGTAGTCCCTGGACTAGCGGGAGGGCCGCCGGGGAGCTGTTTTTT
-	-	TRBV30	16	TRBJ1-2	CAWLGFIQGGNYGYTF	TGTGCCTGGTTAGGTTTTATCCAGGGAGGTAACTATGGCTACACCTTC
-	-	TRBV5-8	15	TRBJ1-5	CASSLMALSNQPQHF	TGTGCCAGCAGCTTGATGGCTCTTAGCAATCAGCCCCAGCATTTT
-	TRBD2	TRBV4-3	17	TRBJ2-5	CASSQGLAGVVSTTQYF	TGCGCCAGCAGCCAAGGACTAGCGGGAGTAGTATCGACAACCCAGTACTTC
-	-	TRBV2	13	TRBJ1-1	CASSEPGLYEAFF	TGTGCCAGCAGTGAGCCGGGACTATATGAAGCTTTCTTT